The clone carrying this TCR beta chain was picked up a small number of times. Its target is unknown. This CDR3 contains 14 residues. The germline V and J ends were trimmed by 2 bases and 7 bases, with 12 bases remaining between them. This specimen comes from a study of T-cell reconstitution after alpha-beta-depleted transplantation in children. The TCRbeta library incorporated unique molecular identifiers. TCRdb ran MiXCR on the PCR reads and lists one entry per CDR3 protein. The data show 500,000 to 600,000 distinct CDR3 sequences, 25% to 30% seen once. Study observations and caveats: Once a year had passed after transplant, T-cell counts and diversity came mostly from newly produced T cells. The study reportedly traced alpha-beta T cells about two months after transplant to several hundred expanded graft clones. Surviving thymic progenitors and recipient T cells were the source of high TCRbeta diversity at day 60 in some patients.

V and J are TRBV12-3 or TRBV12-4 and TRBJ2-1; D unclear. The sequence was obtained from a boy under two years old with Wiskott-Aldrich syndrome, due to receive a stem cell transplant. The sequenced sample was PBMCs, obtained before TCRalphabeta/CD19-depleted stem cell transplant. CDR3 protein: CASSLMDPANEQFF. The CDR3 region has the DNA TGTGCCAGCAGTTTAATGGATCCAGCGAATGAGCAGTTCTTC.